This T cell receptor (beta chain) was profiled in a study of blood T cell repertoires in COVID-19. Study-level information: The study drew acute and convalescent COVID-19 samples from the United States, Italy and Spain. Sample material is recorded as cDNA or gDNA derived from T cells, B-cell-depleted T cells, or PBMCs.

In the authors' workflow: It was from reference gene primer amplification that nucleated cell counts were estimated. Some clones are missing from TCRdb's copy, which holds only in-frame ones; the method was immunoSEQ multiplex PCR. That table is the source of V, J and clone size, and D and trimming were worked out from the DNA. The table has approximately 50,000 clones, approximately 85% seen once. V lost 2 bases, J lost 2 bases, and 0 bases stayed unmatched. CDR3 length equals 15 residues. In germline, CDR1 is SGHDT, CDR2 YYEEEE. The rearrangement joins TRBV5-6 to TRBJ2-1, with 11 bases matching TRBD2. The TCR comes from a woman older than 75 with acute or convalescent COVID-19. What was sequenced was peripheral blood. CDR3 in amino acids: CASSLLAGAYNEQFF. The CDR3 DNA reads TGTGCCAGCAGCTTACTAGCGGGGGCCTACAATGAGCAGTTCTTC.